The rows below give T cell receptor beta chains drawn from one sample of a study of early T cells in non-severe SARS-CoV-2 infection. Each CDR3 protein gets one entry after TCRdb re-called the 5' RACE reads with MiXCR. The sample consists of 30,000 to 45,000 distinct CDR3 sequences, over 4.5% of them appearing once. Sequenced material: whole blood. These receptor sequences come from an adult who was a healthcare worker with PCR-confirmed SARS-CoV-2 infection or an uninfected control (not recorded which). Each CDR3 is given with its conserved first and last residue. Fields, in order: V gene, CDR3 protein.

TRBV10-3 | CAITPGERYEQFF
TRBV4-1 | CASSQPGRRLSNQPQHF
TRBV20-1 | CSALSGQRGTYEQYF
TRBV7-8 | CASSSIFLAGAENEQFF
TRBV24-1 | CATSDYGRDRVWADTQYF
TRBV6-6 | CASTRTGVNEQFF
TRBV12-3/TRBV12-4 | CASSLTAGTGYNEQFF
TRBV11-2 | CASSGTGEYEQYF
TRBV27 | CASSLRLGGSSYNEQFF
TRBV7-6 | CASSLKRYQETQYF
TRBV20-1 | CSARYTSLNEQFF
TRBV6-5 | CASSKWTANTEAFF
TRBV12-3/TRBV12-4 | CASRFGTSGTDTQYF
TRBV5-8 | CASSLWEQFF
TRBV5-6 | CASSPRTDYSNQPQHF
TRBV7-2 | CASSLDGRNQPQHF
TRBV12-3/TRBV12-4 | CASSGGTSQGRNIQYF
TRBV21-1 | CASSTGQVPIYSNQPQHF
TRBV9 | CASSVVAGGPETQYF
TRBV19 | CASSRADINIQYF
TRBV12-3/TRBV12-4 | CASSFSAGSGSPLHF
TRBV18 | CASSPAGTNTEAFF
TRBV3-1 | CASSPPGLTETQYF
TRBV13 | CASSFPPMNTEAFF
TRBV11-2 | CASSRRDSQMNTEAFF
TRBV7-2 | CASSRQTTSSYNEQFF
TRBV7-8 | CASSPGLAGGQETQYF
TRBV12-3/TRBV12-4 | CASRVASSGNTIYF
TRBV5-1 | CASLAGNGEQYF
TRBV20-1 | CSAGAPQRSYNEQFF
TRBV12-3/TRBV12-4 | CASSLSRQGHSPLHF
TRBV6-2/TRBV6-3 | CASSLTVSNQPQHF
TRBV6-2/TRBV6-3 | CASSYSRAGAEAFF
TRBV11-2 | CASSKQVETQYF
TRBV15 | CATSRRLLAGGPGETQYF
TRBV2 | CASSEAWQTGANVLTF
TRBV12-5 | CASGLEGPDNSPLHF
TRBV12-3/TRBV12-4 | CASTFSMVAKNIQYF
TRBV28 | CASSSTSDRLVYGYTF
TRBV2 | CASSDLLGSYNEQFF
TRBV6-5 | CASSYLDEQYF
TRBV5-1 | CASSWTGDSTDTQYF
TRBV18 | CASSKDGQGWRETQYF
TRBV7-7 | CASSLTATSHEQYF
TRBV18 | CASSPYPTHSNQPQHF
TRBV6-1 | CASSEWGDPTGELFF
TRBV6-5 | CASSYGGEEKLFF
TRBV6-2/TRBV6-3 | CASSYRVLAGISGELFF
TRBV7-6 | CASSPPTGENAYEQYF
TRBV7-3 | CASSPGLYTGELFF
TRBV20-1 | CSATRQWEQYF
TRBV5-1 | CASSLAGRGGEKLFF
TRBV5-1 | CASSRDSEQYF
TRBV6-1 | CASRVQGYQPQHF
TRBV7-3 | CASSWTGTDTQYF
TRBV6-6 | CASSYGGGKETQYF
TRBV28 | CASRKRTGRSYGYTF